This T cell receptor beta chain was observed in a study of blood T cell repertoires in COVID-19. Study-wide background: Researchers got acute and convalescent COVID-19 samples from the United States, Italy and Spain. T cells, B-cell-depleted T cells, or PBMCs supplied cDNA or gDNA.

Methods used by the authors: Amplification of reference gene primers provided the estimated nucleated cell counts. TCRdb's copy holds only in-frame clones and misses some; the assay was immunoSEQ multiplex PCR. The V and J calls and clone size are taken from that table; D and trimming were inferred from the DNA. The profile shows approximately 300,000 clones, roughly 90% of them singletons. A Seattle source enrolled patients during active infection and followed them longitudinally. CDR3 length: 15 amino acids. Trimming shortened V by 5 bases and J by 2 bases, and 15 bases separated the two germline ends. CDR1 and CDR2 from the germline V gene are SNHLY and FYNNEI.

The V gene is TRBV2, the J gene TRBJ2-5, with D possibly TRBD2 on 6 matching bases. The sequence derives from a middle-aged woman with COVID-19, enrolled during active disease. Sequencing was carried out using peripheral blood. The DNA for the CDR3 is TGTGCCAGCAGTTCGGCGGGGCTGGGTCAAGAGACCCAGTACTTC. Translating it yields CASSSAGLGQETQYF.